Listed here are 22 T cell receptor beta chains from one sample, sequenced in a study of patients and donors after allogeneic stem cell transplantation. Each CDR3 protein gets one entry after TCRdb re-called the RT-PCR reads with MiXCR. This table has 390,000 or so distinct CDR3 sequences, approximately 16% appearing once. The sequenced sample consisted of blood, either unsorted or a sorted T cell fraction (not recorded which). The receptors stem from a human donor who was either an allogeneic HSCT recipient or a stem cell or donor lymphocyte infusion donor (not recorded which). It is not recorded whose cells these are; they may come from a transplant donor.

Of note for this clonotype: One junction end does not reproduce the germline sequence, and a read error may be involved. The chain is built from TRBV27 and TRBJ1-1, with D unclear. Germline V gene sequence: CDR1 MNHEY, CDR2 SMNVEV (reference sequence). The CDR3 sequence is 16 residues long. Here the CDR3 reads CASSSRLGYRVAEALF. In DNA, the CDR3 is TGTGCCAGCAGTTCCCGACTCGGGTATAGGGTGGCTGAAGCTCTCTTT.

J is TRBJ1-4 and V is TRBV9, with a possible D match to TRBD1 (6 bases). The CDR3 spans 15 residues. Germline CDR1 is SGDLS and CDR2 is YYNGEE. V lost 4 bases, J lost 0 bases, and 10 bases lay in between. As DNA, the CDR3 is TGTGCCAGCAGCCCACAGGGAGCAACTAATGAAAAACTGTTTTTT. Amino acids: CASSPQGATNEKLFF.

This sequence joins TRBV9 and TRBJ2-5, with 10 bases identical to TRBD2. The germline V gene encodes CDR1 SGDLS and CDR2 YYNGEE. This CDR3 has 17 residues. With V trimmed by 0 bases and J by 7 bases, 12 bases remained unmatched. The chain's CDR3 is CASSVVGLAGDPGTQYF. In nucleotides, the CDR3 is TGTGCCAGCAGCGTAGTAGGGCTAGCGGGGGACCCGGGGACCCAGTACTTC.

The chain is built from TRBV20-1 and TRBJ2-7; perhaps TRBD1 as D (6 bases). This CDR3 has 15 residues. The V gene's germline CDR1 is DFQATT and CDR2 SNEGSKA (reference sequence). V was shortened by 6 bases and J by 2 bases, with 20 bases between the two germline ends. The CDR3 region has the DNA TGCAGTGCCCCCGGGACAAGAGGTTACCCCTACGAGCAGTACTTC. Translated: CSAPGTRGYPYEQYF.

Only a few counts were recorded for this clonotype. The chain employs TRBV27 and TRBJ1-5; perhaps TRBD1 as D (5 bases). CDR3 size: 15 residues. Germline loops: CDR1 MNHEY, CDR2 SMNVEV (reference sequence). Trimming cost V 0 bases and J 5 bases, with 11 bases left between them. In DNA, the CDR3 is TGTGCCAGCAGTTTATCGAAGGGGCCTTATCAGCCCCAGCATTTT. Its translation: CASSLSKGPYQPQHF.

This clonotype was counted a few times. J is TRBJ1-2 and V is TRBV7-9; a possible D gene is TRBD1 (6 bases). V dropped 5 bases and J dropped 2 bases, with 15 bases sitting between them. CDR3 length: 15 residues. Germline values: CDR1 SEHNR, CDR2 FQNEAQ (reference sequence). DNA for the CDR3: TGTGCCAGCAGCCGCCTGAGACAGGCCAACTATGGCTACACCTTC. Encoded protein: CASSRLRQANYGYTF.

This clonotype came up a few times. This chain connects TRBV10-3 to TRBJ2-6; D is unresolved. Germline assignment: CDR1 ENHRY and CDR2 SYGVKD. This CDR3 comprises 15 residues. The ends were cut back, 0 bases at V and 0 bases at J, with 3 bases in the middle. CDR3 nucleotides: TGTGCCATCAGTGAGTCGACCTCTGGGGCCAACGTCCTGACTTTC. Amino acid sequence: CAISESTSGANVLTF.

This clonotype was counted a few times. V and J are TRBV6-6 and TRBJ1-1; TRBD1 agrees at 11 bases. The CDR3 length is 13 residues. The V and J ends lost 6 bases and 8 bases, in that order; junction bases with no gene match: 5. Germline CDR1 is MNHNY and CDR2 is SVGAGI (reference sequence). The CDR3 here is CASSEDRGLEAFF. For the CDR3, the DNA is TGTGCCAGCAGCGAGGACAGGGGGCTAGAAGCTTTCTTT.

This clonotype was detected only once. The chain joins TRBV9 to TRBJ1-2; D possibly corresponds to TRBD1 (6 bases). The CDR3 is made up of 12 amino acids. Germline CDR1 is SGDLS and CDR2 is YYNGEE. Trimming removed 0 bases at V and 8 bases at J, with 8 bases between. The CDR3 nucleotides are TGTGCCAGCAGCGTAGACAGGGCAGGCTACACCTTC. Residues: CASSVDRAGYTF.

The chain combines TRBV12-3 or TRBV12-4 with TRBJ1-6; tentatively, D is TRBD1 (5 bases). The CDR3 covers 13 residues. Trimming shortened V by 7 bases and J by 7 bases, and 11 bases separated the two germline ends. CDR3 amino acids: CASTSQGNSPLHF. DNA for the CDR3: TGTGCCAGCACCTCGCAGGGAAATTCACCCCTCCACTTT.

This clonotype was seen a few times. The chain employs TRBV15 and TRBJ2-3; no reliable D call. CDR3 size: 15 residues. V shed 0 bases and J shed 3 bases, with 10 bases lying between them. CDR1 is LNHNV, CDR2 YYDKDF, per germline (reference sequence). The CDR3 reads CATSRESAGTDTQYF. CDR3 nucleotides: TGTGCCACCAGCAGAGAGTCGGCAGGAACAGATACGCAGTATTTT.

The chain combines TRBV29-1 with TRBJ2-5, with D maybe TRBD1 (5 bases). Between the trimmed V and J ends, which lost 4 bases and 1 base, there was a span of 7 bases. This CDR3 has 12 residues. The germline V gene encodes CDR1 SQVTM and CDR2 ANQGSEA. DNA for the CDR3: TGCAGCGTTGTCCAGGGCCAAGAGACCCAGTACTTC. This gives the protein CSVVQGQETQYF.

In its sample, this clonotype was seen a few times. The V and J genes are TRBV11-1 and TRBJ1-6, with 7 bases lining up with TRBD1. The junction had 17 bases not matched to a gene; V was cut back by 5 bases and J by 7 bases. The CDR3 extends over 18 amino acids. Germline lookup yields CDR1 SGHAT and CDR2 FQDESV (reference sequence). CDR3: CASSPGGVWGQENSPLHF. CDR3 nucleotide sequence: TGTGCCAGCAGCCCAGGGGGGGTGTGGGGGCAGGAGAATTCACCCCTCCACTTT. Complete variable domain (other parts from reference TRBV11-1 and TRBJ1-6): EAEVAQSPRYKITEKSQAVAFWCDPISGHATLYWYRQILGQGPELLVQFQDESVVDDSQLPKDRFSAERLKGVDSTLKIQPAELGDSAMYLCASSPGGVWGQENSPLHFGNGTRLTVT.

This clonotype was picked up a small number of times. The chain recombines TRBV6-5 with TRBJ1-6; no reliable D call. CDR3 length: 16 residues. Germline V CDR1 and CDR2: MNHEY, SVGAGI. The germline V and J ends were trimmed by 2 bases and 9 bases, with 17 bases remaining between them. The CDR3 region is CASSYAPNPLGSPLHF. CDR3 nucleotide sequence: TGTGCCAGCAGTTACGCCCCCAACCCCCTCGGTTCACCCCTCCACTTT.

The rearrangement uses TRBV2 and TRBJ2-4; D is perhaps TRBD1 (6 bases). The CDR3 consists of 15 residues. V was cut by 8 bases and J by 0 bases, with 14 bases left in between. CDR1 is SNHLY, CDR2 FYNNEI, per germline. In DNA, the CDR3 is TGTGCCAGCGGAGGCAGGGGCCTAGCCAAAAACATTCAGTACTTC. This codes for CASGGRGLAKNIQYF.

This rearrangement joins TRBV4-1 to TRBJ2-1; 7 nucleotides agree with TRBD2. This CDR3 is 16 amino acids long. Germline V lookup: CDR1 MGHRA, CDR2 YSYEKL. J gave up 3 bases and V 0 bases, and 5 bases lay outside the gene matches. The CDR3 sequence: CASSQESASGYNEQFF. The DNA for the CDR3 is TGCGCCAGCAGCCAAGAATCGGCTAGCGGCTACAATGAGCAGTTCTTC.

In this sample, this clonotype turned up a few times. V usage is TRBV6-2 or TRBV6-3 and J usage is TRBJ1-4, with a weak D call TRBD1 (6 bases). This CDR3 region has 15 residues. Deletions cut 4 bases from V and 3 bases from J, with 12 bases between. CDR1 and CDR2 from the germline V gene are MNHEY and SVGEGT. The CDR3 coding sequence is TGTGCCAGCAGTTGGGCCGGGGGGCCTAATGAAAAACTGTTTTTT. The encoded protein is CASSWAGGPNEKLFF.

This clonotype showed up many times. The junction departs from the called germline gene at one end, perhaps through a read error. The J gene is TRBJ2-1, the V gene TRBV5-1; 11 bases map to TRBD2. The CDR3 sequence is 15 residues long. The V gene's germline CDR1 is SGHRS and CDR2 YFSETQ. In DNA form, the CDR3 reads TGTGCCAGCAGCCCCGGGACTAGCGGTTACAATGAGCAGTTCTTC. Its protein is CASSPGTSGYNEQFF.

The rearrangement links TRBV7-6 to TRBJ2-3; 12 bases fit TRBD2. V trimming: 2 bases; J trimming: 6 bases; junction bases outside the gene matches: 6. The CDR3 has 16 amino acids. In germline, CDR1 is SGHVS, CDR2 FNYEAQ. The CDR3 DNA sequence: TGTGCCAGCAGCTTAACGACTAGCGGGAGTCTCGATACGCAGTATTTT. It specifies CASSLTTSGSLDTQYF.

The rearrangement links TRBV11-2 to TRBJ2-1, with D perhaps matching TRBD1 or TRBD2 (5 bases each). The V end was cut by 2 bases, the J end by 2 bases, with 10 bases between. The CDR3 runs to 15 residues. Germline V gene data show CDR1 as SGHAT and CDR2 as FQNNGV. The CDR3 DNA is TGTGCCAGCAGCTTACGGGACCGAGCCTACAATGAGCAGTTCTTC. It is translated as CASSLRDRAYNEQFF.

The V gene is TRBV2, the J gene TRBJ2-3; 9 nucleotides line up with TRBD2. Losses at the gene ends were 9 bases for V and 3 bases for J; bases not matched to a gene: 7. The CDR3 spans 14 residues. Germline V gives CDR1 SNHLY, CDR2 FYNNEI. This CDR3 is CASQAGGGTDTQYF. CDR3 nucleotide sequence: TGTGCCAGTCAAGCGGGGGGCGGTACAGATACGCAGTATTTT.

The genes are TRBV6-1 and TRBJ1-2; D might be TRBD1 (5 bases). The CDR3 covers 13 residues. Trimming pared 4 bases from V and 1 base from J, leaving 7 bases between. Germline CDR1 reads MNHNS; CDR2 reads SASEGT. The CDR3 DNA reads TGTGCCAGCAGTGGGGGCTATAACTATGGCTACACCTTC. It translates to CASSGGYNYGYTF.